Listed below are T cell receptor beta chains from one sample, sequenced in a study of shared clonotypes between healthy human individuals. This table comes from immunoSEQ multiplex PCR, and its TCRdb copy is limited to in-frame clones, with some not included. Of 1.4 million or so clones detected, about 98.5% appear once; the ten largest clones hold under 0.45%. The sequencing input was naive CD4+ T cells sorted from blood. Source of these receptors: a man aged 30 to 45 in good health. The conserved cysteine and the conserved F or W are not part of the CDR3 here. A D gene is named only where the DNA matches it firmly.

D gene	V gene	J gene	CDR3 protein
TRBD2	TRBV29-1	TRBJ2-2	SVTGLAGGIGELF
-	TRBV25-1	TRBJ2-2	ASRPTAGQTGELF
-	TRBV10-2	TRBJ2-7	ASSESGLVGGGKDEQY
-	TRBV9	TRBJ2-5	ASSVDERQETQY
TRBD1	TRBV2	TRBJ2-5	ASRWASGQVETQY
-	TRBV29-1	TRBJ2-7	SVGGTYEQY
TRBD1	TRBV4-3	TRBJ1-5	ASSPHYRDRGNQPQH
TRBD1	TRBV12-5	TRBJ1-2	ASGSRDRGRGGYT
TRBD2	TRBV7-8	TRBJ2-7	ASSFGTGGSSYEQY
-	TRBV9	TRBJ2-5	ASSLDETQY
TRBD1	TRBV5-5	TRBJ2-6	ASSLRGDRGGANVLT
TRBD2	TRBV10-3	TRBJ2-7	AISESRPSSGSFYEQY
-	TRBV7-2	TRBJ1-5	ASSLEGDRRQPQH
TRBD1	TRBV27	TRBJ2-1	ASSTLATGKIGQF
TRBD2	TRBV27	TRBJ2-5	ASSPFGTSGSETQY
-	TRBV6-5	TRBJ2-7	ASSYLPLARFEQY
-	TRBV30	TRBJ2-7	AWTTSSYEQY
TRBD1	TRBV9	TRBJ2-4	ASSSQGERKNIQY
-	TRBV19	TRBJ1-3	ASSLAQGFGNTIY
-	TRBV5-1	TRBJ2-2	ASSLESLTGELF
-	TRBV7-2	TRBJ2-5	ASSPERQLSYQETQY
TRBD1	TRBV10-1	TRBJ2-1	ASSKGTAANEQF
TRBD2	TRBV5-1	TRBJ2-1	ASRRYAGGVANEQF
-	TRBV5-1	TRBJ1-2	ASSLAPGYGYT
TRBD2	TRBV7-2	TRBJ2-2	ASSVTSGANTGELF
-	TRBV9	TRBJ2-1	ASSVAGVPNNEQF
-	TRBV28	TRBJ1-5	ASSSYKGYRSNQPQH
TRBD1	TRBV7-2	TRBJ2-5	ASSLNRWGQAQETQY
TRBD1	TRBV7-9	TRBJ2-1	ASSQRRQGRNGNEQF
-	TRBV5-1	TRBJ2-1	ASSPIGGGNLGLRSYNEQF
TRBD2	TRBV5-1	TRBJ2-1	ASSVSGSSGNEQF
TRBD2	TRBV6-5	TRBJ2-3	ASSSLAGGGTNTQY
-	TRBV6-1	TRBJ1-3	ASSATTGFTGNTIY
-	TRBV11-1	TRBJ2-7	ASSPTDRPLYEQY
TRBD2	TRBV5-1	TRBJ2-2	ASSLRLAGAPGGELF
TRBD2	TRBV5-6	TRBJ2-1	ASRGLGLAANEQF
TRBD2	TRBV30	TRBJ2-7	AWSGGRGESSYEQY
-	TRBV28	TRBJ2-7	ASSSPGRDPHEQY
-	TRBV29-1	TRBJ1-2	SATENYGYT
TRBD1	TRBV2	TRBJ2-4	ASSRDRKNIQY
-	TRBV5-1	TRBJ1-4	ASSLAGARGEKLF